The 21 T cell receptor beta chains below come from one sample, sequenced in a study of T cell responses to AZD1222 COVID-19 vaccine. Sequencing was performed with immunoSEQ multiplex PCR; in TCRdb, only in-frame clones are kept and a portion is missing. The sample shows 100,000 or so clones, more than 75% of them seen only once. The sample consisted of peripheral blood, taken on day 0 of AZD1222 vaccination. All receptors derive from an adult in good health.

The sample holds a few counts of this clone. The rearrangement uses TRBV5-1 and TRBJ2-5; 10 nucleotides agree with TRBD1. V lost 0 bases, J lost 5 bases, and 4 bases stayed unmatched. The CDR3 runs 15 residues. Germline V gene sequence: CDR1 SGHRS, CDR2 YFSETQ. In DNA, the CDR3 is TGCGCCAGCAGCTTGGATGGGGGACAGGGGGAGACCCAGTACTTC. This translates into CASSLDGGQGETQYF.

The CDR3 coding sequence is TGTGCCACCAGTGACCCCCATTCCGCTGAAGCTTTCTTT. This translates into CATSDPHSAEAFF. The rearrangement joins TRBV24-1 to TRBJ1-1; D gene unclear. Trimming stripped 4 bases from V and 6 bases from J, with 11 bases between. Per germline, CDR1 KGHDR and CDR2 SFDVKD. There are 13 residues in the CDR3.

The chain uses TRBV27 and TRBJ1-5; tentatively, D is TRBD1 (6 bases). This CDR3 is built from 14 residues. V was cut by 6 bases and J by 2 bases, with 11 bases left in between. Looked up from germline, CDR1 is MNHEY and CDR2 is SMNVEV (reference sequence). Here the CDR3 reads CASRLQGGNQPQHF. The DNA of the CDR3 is TGTGCCAGCAGGTTACAGGGTGGCAATCAGCCCCAGCATTTT.

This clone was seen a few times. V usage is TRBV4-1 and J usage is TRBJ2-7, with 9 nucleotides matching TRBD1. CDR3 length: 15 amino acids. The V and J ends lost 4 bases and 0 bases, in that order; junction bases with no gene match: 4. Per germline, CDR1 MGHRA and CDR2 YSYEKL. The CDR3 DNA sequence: TGCGCCAGCAGCCGAGACAGGGGGAGCTCCTACGAGCAGTACTTC. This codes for CASSRDRGSSYEQYF.

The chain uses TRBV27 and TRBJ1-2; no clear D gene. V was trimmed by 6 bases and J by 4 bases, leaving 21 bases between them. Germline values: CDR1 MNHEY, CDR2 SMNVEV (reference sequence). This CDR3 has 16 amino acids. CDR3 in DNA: TGTGCCAGCAGCTATACCTACACAAGCGGATCCTATGGCTACACCTTC. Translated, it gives CASSYTYTSGSYGYTF.

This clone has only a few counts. The CDR3 DNA sequence: TGCGCCAGCAGCACCGACAAGAAAGGCTACACCTTC. Amino acid sequence: CASSTDKKGYTF. The chain uses TRBV5-1 and TRBJ1-2, with D uncertain. Germline V gene lookup returns CDR1 SGHRS and CDR2 YFSETQ. Between the trimmed V and J ends, which lost 4 bases and 8 bases, there was a span of 12 bases. The CDR3 runs 12 residues. Looking up the rest from reference TRBV5-1 and TRBJ1-2 gives the full variable domain: KAGVTQTPRYLIKTRGQQVTLSCSPISGHRSVSWYQQTPGQGLQFLFEYFSETQRNKGNFPGRFSGRQFSNSRSEMNVSTLELGDSALYLCASSTDKKGYTFGSGTRLTVV.

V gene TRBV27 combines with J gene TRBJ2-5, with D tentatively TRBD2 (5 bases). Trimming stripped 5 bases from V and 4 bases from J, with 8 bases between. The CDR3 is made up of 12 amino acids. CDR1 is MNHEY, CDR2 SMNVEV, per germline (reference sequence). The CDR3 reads CASSPRGETQYF. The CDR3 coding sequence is TGTGCCAGCAGTCCCCGGGGAGAGACCCAGTACTTC.

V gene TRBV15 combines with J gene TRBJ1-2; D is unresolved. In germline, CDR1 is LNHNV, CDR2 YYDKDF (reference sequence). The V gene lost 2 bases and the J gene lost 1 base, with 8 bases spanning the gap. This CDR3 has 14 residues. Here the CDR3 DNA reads TGTGCCACCAGCAGAACCGACGTTAACTATGGCTACACCTTC. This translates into CATSRTDVNYGYTF.

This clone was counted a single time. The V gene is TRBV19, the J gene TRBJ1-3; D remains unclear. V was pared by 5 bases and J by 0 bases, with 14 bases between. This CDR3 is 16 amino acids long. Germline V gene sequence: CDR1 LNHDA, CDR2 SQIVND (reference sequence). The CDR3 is CASSYTTASSGNTIYF. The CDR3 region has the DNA TGTGCCAGTAGTTATACGACTGCGAGCTCTGGAAACACCATATATTTT.

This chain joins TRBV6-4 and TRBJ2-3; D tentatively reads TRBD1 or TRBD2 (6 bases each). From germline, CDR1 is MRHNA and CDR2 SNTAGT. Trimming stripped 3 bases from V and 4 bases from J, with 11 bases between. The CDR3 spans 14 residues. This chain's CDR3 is CASSEGGAADTQYF. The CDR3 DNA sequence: TGTGCCAGCAGTGAGGGGGGCGCAGCAGATACGCAGTATTTT.

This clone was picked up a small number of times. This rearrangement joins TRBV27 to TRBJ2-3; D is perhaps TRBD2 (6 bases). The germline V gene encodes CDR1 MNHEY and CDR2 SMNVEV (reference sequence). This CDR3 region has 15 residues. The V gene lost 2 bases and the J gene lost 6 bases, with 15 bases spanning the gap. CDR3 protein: CASSLRSGWGDTQYF. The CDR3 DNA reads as TGTGCCAGCAGTTTAAGGAGCGGGTGGGGGGATACGCAGTATTTT.

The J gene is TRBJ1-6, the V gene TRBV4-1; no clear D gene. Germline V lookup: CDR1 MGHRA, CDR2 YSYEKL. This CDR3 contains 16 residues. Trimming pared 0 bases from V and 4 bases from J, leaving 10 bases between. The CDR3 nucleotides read TGCGCCAGCAGCCAAGAGGCAGGTCGATATAATTCACCCCTCCACTTT. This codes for CASSQEAGRYNSPLHF.

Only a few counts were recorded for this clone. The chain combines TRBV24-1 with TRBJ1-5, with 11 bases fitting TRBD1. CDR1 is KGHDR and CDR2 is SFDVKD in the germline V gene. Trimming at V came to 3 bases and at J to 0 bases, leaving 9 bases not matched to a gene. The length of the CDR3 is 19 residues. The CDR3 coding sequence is TGTGCCACCAGTGATGCTACCGGGACAGGGGGATATAGCAATCAGCCCCAGCATTTT. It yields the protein CATSDATGTGGYSNQPQHF.

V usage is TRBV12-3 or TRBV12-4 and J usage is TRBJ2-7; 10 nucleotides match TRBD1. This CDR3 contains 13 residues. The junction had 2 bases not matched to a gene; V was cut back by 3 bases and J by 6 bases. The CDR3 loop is CASSFGTGVEQYF. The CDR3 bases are TGTGCCAGCAGTTTTGGGACAGGGGTCGAGCAGTACTTC.

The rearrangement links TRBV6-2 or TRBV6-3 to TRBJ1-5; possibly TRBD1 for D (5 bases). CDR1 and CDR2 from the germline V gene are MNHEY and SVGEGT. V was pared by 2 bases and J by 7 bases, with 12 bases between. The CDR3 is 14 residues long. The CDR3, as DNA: TGTGCCAGCAGTTACGTGGCAGGGCAACAGCCCCAGCATTTT. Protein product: CASSYVAGQQPQHF.

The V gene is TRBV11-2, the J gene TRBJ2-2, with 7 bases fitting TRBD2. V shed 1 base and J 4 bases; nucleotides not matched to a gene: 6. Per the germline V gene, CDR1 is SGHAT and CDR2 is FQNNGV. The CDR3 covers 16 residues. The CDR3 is CASSLGAGYGTGELFF. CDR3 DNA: TGTGCCAGCAGCTTAGGAGCGGGATATGGCACCGGGGAGCTGTTTTTT.

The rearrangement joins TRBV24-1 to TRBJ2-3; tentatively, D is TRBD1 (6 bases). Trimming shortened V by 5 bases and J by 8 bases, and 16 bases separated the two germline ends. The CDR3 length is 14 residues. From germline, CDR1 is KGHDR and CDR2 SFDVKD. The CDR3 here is CATSVAGERATQYF. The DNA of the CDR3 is TGTGCCACCAGTGTCGCAGGGGAACGAGCTACGCAGTATTTT.

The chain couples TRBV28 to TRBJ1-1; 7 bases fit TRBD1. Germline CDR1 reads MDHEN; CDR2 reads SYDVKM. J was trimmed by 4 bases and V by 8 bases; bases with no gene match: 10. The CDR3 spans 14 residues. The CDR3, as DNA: TGTGCCAGCCATCGGACAGGAGGCGGCACTGAAGCTTTCTTT. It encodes CASHRTGGGTEAFF.

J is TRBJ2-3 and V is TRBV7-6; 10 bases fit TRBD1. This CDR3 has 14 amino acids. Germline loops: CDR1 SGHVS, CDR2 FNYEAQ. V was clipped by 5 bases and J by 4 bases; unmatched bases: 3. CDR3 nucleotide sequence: TGTGCCAGCAGCGCAGGACAGGGGGCAGATACGCAGTATTTT. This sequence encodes CASSAGQGADTQYF.

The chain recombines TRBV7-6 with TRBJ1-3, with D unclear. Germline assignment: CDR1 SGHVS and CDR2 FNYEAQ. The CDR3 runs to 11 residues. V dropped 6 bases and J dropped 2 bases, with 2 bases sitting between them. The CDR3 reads CASRAGNTIYF. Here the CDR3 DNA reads TGTGCCAGCAGGGCTGGAAACACCATATATTTT.

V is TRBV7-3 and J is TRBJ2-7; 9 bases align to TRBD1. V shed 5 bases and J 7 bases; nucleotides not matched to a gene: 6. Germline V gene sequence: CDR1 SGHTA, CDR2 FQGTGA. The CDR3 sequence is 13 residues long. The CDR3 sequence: CASSPRQGGEQYF. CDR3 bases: TGTGCCAGCAGCCCGCGACAGGGGGGAGAGCAGTACTTC.